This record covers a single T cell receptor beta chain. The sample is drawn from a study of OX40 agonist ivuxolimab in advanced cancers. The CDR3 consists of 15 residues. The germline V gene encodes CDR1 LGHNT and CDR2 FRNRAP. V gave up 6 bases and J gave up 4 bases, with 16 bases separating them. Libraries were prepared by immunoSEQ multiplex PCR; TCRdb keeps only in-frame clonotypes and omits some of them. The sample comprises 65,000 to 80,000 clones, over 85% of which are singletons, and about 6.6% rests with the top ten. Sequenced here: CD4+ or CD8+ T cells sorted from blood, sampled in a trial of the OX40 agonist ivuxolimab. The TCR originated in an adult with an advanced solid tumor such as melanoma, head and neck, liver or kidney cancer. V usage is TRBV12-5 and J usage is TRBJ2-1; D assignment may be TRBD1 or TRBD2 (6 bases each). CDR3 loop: CASGTVGGYYNEQFF. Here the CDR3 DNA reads TGTGCTAGTGGCACCGTGGGGGGCTATTACAATGAGCAGTTCTTC.